These 14 T cell receptor beta chains came from one sample sequenced in a study of T cells in Graves' hyperthyroidism and ophthalmopathy. The TCR beta CDR3 regions underwent amplification using RNA transcripts as the source. Researchers ran a first-round RT-PCR on the TCR CDR3 using the HTBI primer set. TCRdb independently ran MiXCR on the multiplex PCR reads; one entry per CDR3 protein. The data contain 550,000 to 800,000 distinct CDR3 sequences, around 16% of them seen just once; the ten biggest clones take up 15% to 19%. Sequenced: blood. All receptors come from a man aged 50-60 years with Graves' hyperthyroidism.

V gene TRBV2 combines with J gene TRBJ2-1; tentative D call: TRBD2 (5 bases). CDR1 is SNHLY and CDR2 is FYNNEI in the germline V gene. V was clipped by 8 bases and J by 0 bases, with 14 bases between them. The CDR3 spans 15 residues. The CDR3 protein is CASPNLAHSYNEQFF. DNA of the CDR3: TGTGCCAGCCCGAATCTAGCACACTCCTACAATGAGCAGTTCTTC.

This clonotype was detected ten times or more. The chain has TRBV20-1 and TRBJ2-4, with D possibly being TRBD1 (5 bases). This CDR3 is 13 amino acids long. V was cut by 6 bases and J by 5 bases, with 14 bases left in between. In germline, CDR1 is DFQATT, CDR2 SNEGSKA (reference sequence). The CDR3 region is CSAPTSGQNIQYF. In DNA form, the CDR3 reads TGCAGTGCCCCCACCTCAGGGCAAAACATTCAGTACTTC.

The sample holds a few counts of this clonotype. This sequence joins TRBV20-1 and TRBJ2-7; 8 nucleotides line up with TRBD1. The CDR3 has 15 residues. Per the germline V gene, CDR1 is DFQATT and CDR2 is SNEGSKA (reference sequence). The V segment lost 5 bases and the J segment 4 bases; nucleotides outside the gene matches: 13. The CDR3 protein is CSAPPGTGIGYEQYF. The DNA of the CDR3 is TGCAGTGCTCCCCCCGGGACAGGAATCGGGTACGAGCAGTACTTC.

This clonotype was recorded at least ten times. The V and J genes are TRBV18 and TRBJ2-1; the match to TRBD2 covers 12 bases. This CDR3 is 16 amino acids long. Losses at the gene ends were 5 bases for V and 3 bases for J; bases not matched to a gene: 5. The V gene's germline CDR1 is KGHSH and CDR2 LQKENI. CDR3: CASSYGLAGSYNEQFF. As DNA, the CDR3 is TGTGCCAGCTCATATGGACTAGCGGGGAGCTACAATGAGCAGTTCTTC.

This clonotype turned up a few times. One end of the junction varies from germline; a read error may be responsible. The V and J genes are TRBV27 and TRBJ1-1, with D unresolved. The CDR3 runs to 14 residues. CDR1 and CDR2 from the germline V gene are MNHEY and SMNVEV (reference sequence). The CDR3 region has the DNA TGTGCCAGCAGTGCCATCGAAAGGAACACTGTAGCTTTCTTT. This sequence encodes CASSAIERNTVAFF.

The CDR3 region has the DNA TGTGCCAGCTCCCCGGAGGGAGGGCGGGGCAATCAGCCCCAGCATTTT. It yields the protein CASSPEGGRGNQPQHF. This sequence joins TRBV18 and TRBJ1-5; no clear D gene. Deletions cut 6 bases from V and 2 bases from J, with 17 bases between. The CDR3 has 16 amino acids. Germline loops: CDR1 KGHSH, CDR2 LQKENI.

The genes are TRBV19 and TRBJ1-2, with TRBD1 identical over 8 bases. Germline CDR1 reads LNHDA; CDR2 reads SQIVND (reference sequence). The CDR3 loop spans 13 amino acids. Losses at the gene ends were 9 bases for V and 6 bases for J; bases not matched to a gene: 9. CDR3 amino acids: CASRRDRLNGYTF. The CDR3 coding sequence is TGTGCCAGCCGACGGGACAGGTTAAATGGCTACACCTTC. Together with reference TRBV19 and TRBJ1-2, the CDR3 gives the full variable domain: DGGITQSPKYLFRKEGQNVTLSCEQNLNHDAMYWYRQDPGQGLRLIYYSQIVNDFQKGDIAEGYSVSREKKESFPLTVTSAQKNPTAFYLCASRRDRLNGYTFGSGTRLTVV.

The chain is built from TRBV28 and TRBJ1-2, with D possibly TRBD1 on 5 matching bases. Germline-derived CDR1 and CDR2 are MDHEN and SYDVKM. The CDR3 extends over 15 amino acids. The V gene lost 3 bases and the J gene lost 0 bases, with 11 bases spanning the gap. The CDR3 DNA sequence: TGTGCCAGCAGTTTCGCGGGGGGGACTAACTATGGCTACACCTTC. Translation: CASSFAGGTNYGYTF.

This clonotype was seen ten or more times. This chain connects TRBV28 to TRBJ1-3; D gene unclear. Trimming stripped 2 bases from V and 4 bases from J, with 12 bases between. Germline assignment: CDR1 MDHEN and CDR2 SYDVKM. The CDR3 has 15 amino acids. The CDR3 loop reads CASSLPAAPGNTIYF. DNA for the CDR3: TGTGCCAGCAGTTTACCAGCCGCACCCGGAAACACCATATATTTT.

This clonotype has ten or more counts. The chain has TRBV24-1 and TRBJ2-3; TRBD2 aligns across 8 bases. Germline assignment: CDR1 KGHDR and CDR2 SFDVKD. The length of the CDR3 is 16 residues. Unmatched junction bases numbered 8, after V lost 4 bases and J lost 3 bases. The CDR3 is CATSDPGGGRTDTQYF. CDR3 sequence (DNA): TGTGCCACCAGTGACCCTGGCGGCGGGAGGACAGATACGCAGTATTTT.

This chain connects TRBV15 to TRBJ2-6, with D maybe TRBD1 (6 bases). Germline V gives CDR1 LNHNV, CDR2 YYDKDF (reference sequence). V gave up 9 bases and J gave up 4 bases, with 16 bases separating them. The CDR3 is 15 amino acids. The DNA of the CDR3 is TGTGCCACGACAAATACAGGGTTCGGGGCCAACGTCCTGACTTTC. It translates to CATTNTGFGANVLTF.

This clonotype was seen a few times. The rearrangement uses TRBV27 and TRBJ2-7; D not resolved. The CDR3 is 15 residues long. V lost 2 bases and J lost 3, with 14 bases in between. CDR1 is MNHEY and CDR2 is SMNVEV in the germline V gene (reference sequence). The CDR3, as DNA: TGTGCCAGCAGTTTAACCCCATGTCAATTCTACGAGCAGTACTTC. Its protein product is CASSLTPCQFYEQYF.

This clonotype was observed once. This chain's CDR3 is CASSSQLGTGVGKNIQYF. CDR3 sequence (DNA): TGTGCCAGCAGTTCCCAGCTCGGGACAGGGGTGGGCAAAAACATTCAGTACTTC. The chain recombines TRBV27 with TRBJ2-4, with 10 nucleotides matching TRBD1. J was trimmed by 3 bases and V by 4 bases; bases with no gene match: 12. The germline CDR1 and CDR2 sequences are MNHEY and SMNVEV (reference sequence). The CDR3 runs to 18 residues.

The rearrangement joins TRBV27 to TRBJ2-3; the match to TRBD2 covers 7 bases. Germline CDR1 is MNHEY and CDR2 is SMNVEV (reference sequence). J was trimmed by 0 bases and V by 9 bases; bases with no gene match: 6. This CDR3 comprises 14 residues. The CDR3 reads CASHSGTSTDTQYF. DNA of the CDR3: TGTGCCAGTCACAGCGGGACTAGCACAGATACGCAGTATTTT.